A single sample is the source of the 16 T cell receptor beta chains below, sequenced in a study of a mutant IDH1 vaccine in newly diagnosed glioma. The antigens these receptors bind are not known. As to time point: week 47, end of study. Every vaccination contained 300 ug of the mutant IDH1 20-mer peptide and was paired with topical imiquimod. Profiling relied on immunoSEQ multiplex PCR, and the TCRdb table lists in-frame clones only, not all of them. The sample records roughly 50,000 clones, over 60% being singletons. This sample comprised PBMCs, obtained from a glioma patient whose treatment included an IDH1 peptide vaccine. All receptors come from a middle-aged woman with glioma. Some clones in this sample may be carry-over from other donors' samples.

In nucleotides, the CDR3 is TGTGCCACTTTGACAGCCGCCTCTGGAAACACCATATATTTT. Translating it yields CATLTAASGNTIYF. V gene TRBV19 combines with J gene TRBJ1-3, with a weak D call TRBD1 (5 bases). Germline V gene sequence: CDR1 LNHDA, CDR2 SQIVND (reference sequence). CDR3 size: 14 residues. With 10 bases removed from V and 0 bases from J, the gap between germline ends came to 13 bases.

In this sample, this clone turned up a few times. The CDR3 DNA reads TGCGCCAGCAGCCAATTCAAGAACACTGAAGCTTTCTTT. This encodes CASSQFKNTEAFF. V usage is TRBV4-1 and J usage is TRBJ1-1, with unresolved D. Germline V gene sequence: CDR1 MGHRA, CDR2 YSYEKL. V lost 2 bases and J lost 1, with 5 bases in between. The CDR3 is made up of 13 amino acids.

The chain has TRBV5-1 and TRBJ2-7, with a weak D call TRBD2 (7 bases). The ends were cut back, 1 base at V and 2 bases at J, with 10 bases in the middle. The CDR3 contains 14 residues. The germline V gene has CDR1 SGHRS and CDR2 YFSETQ. For the CDR3, the DNA is TGCGCCAGCAGCTTGTTGGGGGGGCCCTACGAGCAGTACTTC. This codes for CASSLLGGPYEQYF.

V is TRBV5-1 and J is TRBJ1-4; D uncertain. CDR3 length: 13 residues. Germline CDR1 SGHRS, CDR2 YFSETQ. V gave up 0 bases and J gave up 5 bases, with 5 bases separating them. CDR3 residues: CASSLAANEKLFF. Here the CDR3 DNA reads TGCGCCAGCAGCTTGGCCGCAAATGAAAAACTGTTTTTT.

The chain has TRBV5-6 and TRBJ1-2; D remains ambiguous. V was cut by 0 bases and J by 0 bases, with 3 bases left in between. The CDR3 contains 13 residues. CDR1 is SGHDT and CDR2 is YYEEEE in the germline V gene. CDR3 nucleotides: TGTGCCAGCAGCTTGGCAGCTAACTATGGCTACACCTTC. Protein: CASSLAANYGYTF. The whole variable domain, filled in from reference TRBV5-6 and TRBJ1-2, reads DAGVTQSPTHLIKTRGQQVTLRCSPKSGHDTVSWYQQALGQGPQFIFQYYEEEERQRGNFPDRFSGHQFPNYSSELNVNALLLGDSALYLCASSLAANYGYTFGSGTRLTVV.

V is TRBV5-8 and J is TRBJ1-1; D is uncertain. CDR1 and CDR2 from the germline V gene are SGHTS and YDEGEE. The CDR3 is 15 amino acids. V lost 7 bases and J lost 1, with 17 bases in between. CDR3 in DNA: TGTGCCAGCCCTAACGTCGACAACACGAACACTGAAGCTTTCTTT. Its protein is CASPNVDNTNTEAFF.

The V gene is TRBV11-2, the J gene TRBJ1-1; perhaps TRBD1 as D (5 bases). The CDR3 consists of 16 residues. Germline lookup yields CDR1 SGHAT and CDR2 FQNNGV. The V end lost 1 base, the J end lost 4 bases, and 16 bases lay between the germline ends. In DNA, the CDR3 is TGTGCCAGCAGCTTAGTCGGGCCGGGGCTGGGCACTGAAGCTTTCTTT. Translating it yields CASSLVGPGLGTEAFF. Together with reference TRBV11-2 and TRBJ1-1, the CDR3 gives the full variable domain: EAGVAQSPRYKIIEKRQSVAFWCNPISGHATLYWYQQILGQGPKLLIQFQNNGVVDDSQLPKDRFSAERLKGVDSTLKIQPAKLEDSAVYLCASSLVGPGLGTEAFFGQGTRLTVV.

The genes are TRBV15 and TRBJ1-2; D gene uncertain. V was shortened by 0 bases and J by 8 bases, with 16 bases between the two germline ends. Looked up from germline, CDR1 is LNHNV and CDR2 is YYDKDF (reference sequence). The CDR3 loop spans 15 amino acids. CDR3: CATSRDRASGGGYTF. The DNA of the CDR3 is TGTGCCACCAGCAGAGATCGGGCTTCGGGCGGAGGCTACACCTTC. Combining the CDR3 with reference TRBV15 and TRBJ1-2 gives the whole variable domain DAMVIQNPRYQVTQFGKPVTLSCSQTLNHNVMYWYQQKSSQAPKLLFHYYDKDFNNEADTPDNFQSRRPNTSFCFLDIRSPGLGDTAMYLCATSRDRASGGGYTFGSGTRLTVV.

The gene calls are TRBV5-6 and TRBJ2-7; D gene unclear. The germline V gene has CDR1 SGHDT and CDR2 YYEEEE. Trimming shortened V by 4 bases and J by 7 bases, and 24 bases separated the two germline ends. The CDR3 is 16 amino acids. CDR3 coding DNA: TGTGCCAGCAGCCCTTATTTAGGAAGAAATGCTTGGGAGCAGTACTTC. Translated: CASSPYLGRNAWEQYF.

This clone was observed a few times. The CDR3 here is CAWSPRQLNTEAFF. The CDR3 region has the DNA TGTGCCTGGAGTCCACGACAGCTGAACACTGAAGCTTTCTTT. The rearrangement uses TRBV30 and TRBJ1-1, with a tentative D call TRBD1 (5 bases). With 2 bases removed from V and 0 bases from J, the gap between germline ends came to 10 bases. Germline CDR1 GTSNPN, CDR2 SVGIG (reference sequence). The CDR3 consists of 14 residues.

The sample holds a few counts of this clone. This chain joins TRBV10-3 and TRBJ2-5, with D hard to call. Germline V lookup: CDR1 ENHRY, CDR2 SYGVKD. Deletions cut 6 bases from V and 5 bases from J, with 16 bases between. The CDR3 consists of 14 residues. The CDR3 sequence: CAISPTVSQETQYF. The CDR3 region has the DNA TGTGCCATCAGCCCGACCGTTTCCCAGGAGACCCAGTACTTC.

The chain uses TRBV7-6 and TRBJ2-7, with 9 positions matching TRBD2. With V trimmed by 0 bases and J by 7 bases, 7 bases remained unmatched. The CDR3 is 15 amino acids. Germline V gives CDR1 SGHVS, CDR2 FNYEAQ. In DNA, the CDR3 is TGTGCCAGCAGCTTAGCTAGCGGGGGACGAGAGGAGCAGTACTTC. Translated, it gives CASSLASGGREEQYF.

This clone occurred once. J is TRBJ2-1 and V is TRBV29-1, with a tentative D call TRBD2 (5 bases). Trimming stripped 5 bases from V and 8 bases from J, with 13 bases between. This CDR3 spans 12 amino acids. Germline V gene data show CDR1 as SQVTM and CDR2 as ANQGSEA. The CDR3 is CSVTEGLYEQFF. Here the CDR3 DNA reads TGCAGCGTTACTGAGGGTCTCTATGAGCAGTTCTTC.

There are a few counts of this clone. The chain combines TRBV11-2 with TRBJ1-6, with D maybe TRBD1 (5 bases). Germline-derived CDR1 and CDR2 are SGHAT and FQNNGV. V was trimmed by 5 bases and J by 0 bases, leaving 17 bases between them. The CDR3 is 18 amino acids. Here the CDR3 reads CASSITAGVGSYNSPLHF. The DNA of the CDR3 is TGTGCCAGCAGCATAACCGCGGGGGTGGGCTCCTATAATTCACCCCTCCACTTT.

J is TRBJ2-3 and V is TRBV6-6; no clear D. Looked up from germline, CDR1 is MNHNY and CDR2 is SVGAGI (reference sequence). The CDR3 length is 14 residues. V lost 2 bases to trimming and J lost 2 bases, with 8 bases between them. CDR3 residues: CASSYVHNTDTQYF. CDR3 DNA: TGTGCCAGCAGTTACGTCCACAACACAGATACGCAGTATTTT.

V is TRBV2 and J is TRBJ2-5; D is unresolved. The germline gives CDR1 SNHLY, CDR2 FYNNEI. V lost 4 bases and J 0 bases, leaving 15 bases between the germline ends. The CDR3 extends over 16 amino acids. For the CDR3, the DNA is TGTGCCAGCAGTGGGCGTGACCACTTGTACCAAGAGACCCAGTACTTC. Translation gives CASSGRDHLYQETQYF. Filled out from reference TRBV2 and TRBJ2-5, the complete variable domain reads EPEVTQTPSHQVTQMGQEVILRCVPISNHLYFYWYRQILGQKVEFLVSFYNNEISEKSEIFDDQFSVERPDGSNFTLKIRSTKLEDSAMYFCASSGRDHLYQETQYFGPGTRLLVL.